This TCR beta chain emerged from a study of molecular identifiers for immune sequencing clone quantification (dated by TCRdb to 2016 to 2019). For the study in its entirety: For a replicate experiment, the RNA from either approximately 20,000 or 100,000 naive CD8 T cells was divided into five aliquots, and four of those aliquots went on to sequencing. This methods study benchmarked molecular-identifier clustering-based TCR repertoire sequencing (MIDCIRS) and TCR RNA copy counting, using CD8 T cells to do so. Here is what the overall study found, with its caveats: Highly expanded clone sizes could be underestimated because identical TCR molecules may share a barcode. When barcode sub-clustering was left out, chimeric consensus sequences inflated TCR diversity, with chimeras reaching as high as 47%. The naive libraries included spiked-in Jurkat TCR RNA (more than nine copies' worth), and this Jurkat TCR RNA is not part of the donor repertoire. Modeling estimated around 3 recovered TCR RNA copies per cell, compared with about ten by digital PCR, which implies 30% to 35% capture efficiency. Even against a background of 750,000 to 1,000,000 naive CD8 T cells, spiked-in Jurkat TCR RNA amounting to a single cell's worth was reported to be detectable. In CMV-specific effector cells, clones with more than 20 RNA copies contained over 97% of molecules, whereas in naive cells such clones contained under 1% of molecules.

Libraries came from PCR. For sequencing, a NextSeq 500 was employed. Bulk TCR libraries were made following a previously described method, with the TCR primers given in Table S5. Purification of total RNA was performed with the Qiagen AllPrep DNA/RNA kit. Before any analysis, reads coming from multiple sequencing runs of the same library were combined into one pool. Regarding the original processing steps: Only reads with exact TCR constant sequence were kept, trimmed to 150 nt, and grouped by their 12-nt molecular barcodes. Reads in each barcode group were sub-clustered using a 15% Levenshtein threshold, and a quality-weighted consensus sequence was built for each RNA molecule. Non-functional sequences were excluded, and lower-count sequences lying one edit away from another sequence were also excluded. Based on a fit of two negative binomial distributions, barcode sub-clusters having less than 20% of the maximum read count were discarded. In-frame beta chains were kept once TCRdb had trimmed the public reads at Q25 with fastp and called clones with MiXCR. Every distinct CDR3 protein forms one entry, paired with its most common genes and DNA. TCRdb's processing, not the authors' own work, is the source of the V and J calls. Within this sample are hundreds of thousands of distinct CDR3 sequences, with over 25% of them counted one time only. The top ten constitute 0.6% to 0.9% of the sample.

This clonotype appeared many times. Its antigen has not been determined. Base quality data are lacking; no much larger clone is found one base away. Libraries of naive CD8 T cells were built from approximately 20,000 to 1,000,000 sorted cells, with 10%, 30% or 50% of the purified RNA used. Naive CD8 T cells, defined as CD8+CD4-CCR7+CD45RA+, were FACS-sorted into RLT Plus buffer on a BD FACSAria II. Nine to eleven TCR copies' worth of Jurkat RNA were spiked into about 19,000-1,100,000 naive CD8 T cell samples to test detection sensitivity. CD8 T cells were enriched with RosetteSep CD8+ T Cell Enrichment Cocktail and Ficoll-Paque, followed by ACK red cell lysis. This sequence originates from a human donor in good health. Some libraries in this study had Jurkat cell RNA spiked in. The sample was naive CD8+ T cells from blood, with Jurkat cell RNA spiked in. The sample's cell subset or site, from its label and the paper: FACS-sorted CD8+CD4-CCR7+CD45RA+ naive T cells.

The DNA sequence follows: TGTGCCAGCAGCCAAGATGGGTCGATCTCTGGAAACACCATATATTTT. The resulting protein is CASSQDGSISGNTIYF. The rearrangement combines TRBV14 with TRBJ1-3, with no reliable assignment of the D segment. In the germline V gene, CDR1 corresponds to SGHDN and CDR2 to FVKESK. The CDR3, cysteine through phenylalanine, is 16 amino acids long. Only the CDR3 DNA is retained, 48 bases long and in frame from the first base. V is cut by 0 bases and J by 0 bases, and the space between the germline ends is 9 bases.